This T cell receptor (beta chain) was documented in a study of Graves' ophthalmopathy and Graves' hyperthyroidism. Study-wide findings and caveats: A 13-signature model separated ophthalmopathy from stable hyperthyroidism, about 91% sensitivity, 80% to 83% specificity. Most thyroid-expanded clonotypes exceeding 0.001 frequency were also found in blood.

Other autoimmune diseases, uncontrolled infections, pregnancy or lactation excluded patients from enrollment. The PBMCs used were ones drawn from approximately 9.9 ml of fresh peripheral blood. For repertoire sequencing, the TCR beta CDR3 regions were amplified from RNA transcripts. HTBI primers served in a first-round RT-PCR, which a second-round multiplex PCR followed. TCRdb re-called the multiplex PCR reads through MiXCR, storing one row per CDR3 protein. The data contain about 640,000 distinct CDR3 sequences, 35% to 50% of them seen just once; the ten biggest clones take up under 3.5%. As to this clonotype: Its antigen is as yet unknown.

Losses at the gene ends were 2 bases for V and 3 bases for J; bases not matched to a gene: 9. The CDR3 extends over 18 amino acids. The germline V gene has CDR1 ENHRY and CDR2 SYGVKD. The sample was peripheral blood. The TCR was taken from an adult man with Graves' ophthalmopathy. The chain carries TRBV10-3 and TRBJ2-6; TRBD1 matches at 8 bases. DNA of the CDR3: TGTGCCATCAGTGAGACTGACAGGGGAGGCTTTGGGGCCAACGTCCTGACTTTC. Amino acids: CAISETDRGGFGANVLTF.